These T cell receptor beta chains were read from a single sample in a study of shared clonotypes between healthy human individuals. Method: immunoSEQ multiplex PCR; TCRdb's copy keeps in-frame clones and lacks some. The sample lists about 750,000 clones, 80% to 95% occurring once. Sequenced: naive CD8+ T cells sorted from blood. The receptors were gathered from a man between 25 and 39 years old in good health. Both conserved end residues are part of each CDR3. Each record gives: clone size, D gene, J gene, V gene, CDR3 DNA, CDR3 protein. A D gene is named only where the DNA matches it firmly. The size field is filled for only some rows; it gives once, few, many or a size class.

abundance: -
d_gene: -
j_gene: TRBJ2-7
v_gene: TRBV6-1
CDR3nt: TGTGCCAGCAGCCACTACCAACTGGACGAGCAGTACTTC
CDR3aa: CASSHYQLDEQYF

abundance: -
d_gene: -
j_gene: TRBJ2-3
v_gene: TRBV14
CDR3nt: TGTGCCAGCAGCCAATATTCGAGAGCGATTACAGATACGCAGTATTTT
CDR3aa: CASSQYSRAITDTQYF

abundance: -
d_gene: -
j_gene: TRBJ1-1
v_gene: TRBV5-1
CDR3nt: TGCGCCAGCAGCTTTGGGTCAAGAAGGCCCGGGACTGAAGCTTTCTTT
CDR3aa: CASSFGSRRPGTEAFF

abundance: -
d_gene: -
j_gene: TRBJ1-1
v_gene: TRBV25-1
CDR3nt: TGTGCCAGCAGTGAATCCGCTGGACGGGGGATGAACACTGAAGCTTTCTTT
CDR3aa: CASSESAGRGMNTEAFF

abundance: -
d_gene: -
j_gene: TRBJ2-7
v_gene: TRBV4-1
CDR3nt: TGCGCCAGCAGCCAAGGGGGCAGGGGTTACGAGCAGTACTTC
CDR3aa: CASSQGGRGYEQYF

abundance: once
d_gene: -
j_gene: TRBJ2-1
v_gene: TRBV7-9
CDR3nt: TGTGCCAGCATAAGTGGGCCCGGTGAGCAGTTCTTC
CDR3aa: CASISGPGEQFF

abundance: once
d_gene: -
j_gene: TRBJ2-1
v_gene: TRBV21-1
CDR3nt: TGTGCCAGCAGCTGTCGGCCGGGAGGCAATGAGCAGTTCTTC
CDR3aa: CASSCRPGGNEQFF

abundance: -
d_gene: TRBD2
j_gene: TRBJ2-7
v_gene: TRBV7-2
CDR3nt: TGTGCCAGCAACTTTACTACGATTACCAGCGGGATGGTTCACTACGAGCAGTACTTC
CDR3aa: CASNFTTITSGMVHYEQYF

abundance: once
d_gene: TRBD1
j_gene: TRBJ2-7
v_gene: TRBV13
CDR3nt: TGTGCCAGCAGCGAGGGACAGGGGTGGCACGAGCAGTACTTC
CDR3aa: CASSEGQGWHEQYF

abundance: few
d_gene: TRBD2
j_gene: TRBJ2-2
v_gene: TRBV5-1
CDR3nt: TGCGCCAGCAGCTTGGTATCGGGACTAGCGAACACCGGGGAGCTGTTTTTT
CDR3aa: CASSLVSGLANTGELFF

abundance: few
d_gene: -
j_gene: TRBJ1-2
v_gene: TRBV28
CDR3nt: TGTGCCAGCAGTTTTCTTTCCGGGACACTCTATGGCTACACCTTC
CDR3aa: CASSFLSGTLYGYTF

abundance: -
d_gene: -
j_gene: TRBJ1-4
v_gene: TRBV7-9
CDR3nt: TGTGCCAGCAGCTTACCCGACAGTGAAAAACTGTTTTTT
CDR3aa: CASSLPDSEKLFF

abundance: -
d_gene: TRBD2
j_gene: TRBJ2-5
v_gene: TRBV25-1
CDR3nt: TGTGCCAGCAGGGAACGTTCCCCGGGGACTAGCGGGATAGAGACCCAGTACTTC
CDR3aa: CASRERSPGTSGIETQYF

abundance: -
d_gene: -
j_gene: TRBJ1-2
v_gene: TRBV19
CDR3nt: TGTGCCAGTAGTATAGCTGGGGTCAACTATGGCTACACCTTC
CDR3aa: CASSIAGVNYGYTF

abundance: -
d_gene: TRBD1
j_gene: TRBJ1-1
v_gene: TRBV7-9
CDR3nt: TGTGCCAGCAGCTCCCCGACAGGGAGGGCCACTGAAGCTTTCTTT
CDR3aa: CASSSPTGRATEAFF

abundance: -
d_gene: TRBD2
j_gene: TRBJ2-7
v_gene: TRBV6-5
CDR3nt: TGTGCCAGCAGTTACTCGCCGGGAGGGCTCTACGAGCAGTACTTC
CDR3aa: CASSYSPGGLYEQYF

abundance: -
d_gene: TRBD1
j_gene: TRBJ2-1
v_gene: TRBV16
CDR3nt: TGTGCCAGCAGCCAATCGAGAGGACAGGGGTTCAATGAGCAGTTCTTC
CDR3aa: CASSQSRGQGFNEQFF

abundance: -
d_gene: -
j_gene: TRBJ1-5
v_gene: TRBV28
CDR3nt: TGTGCCAGCAGACTAACAGAGCGGAATTCGCAGCCCCAGCATTTT
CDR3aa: CASRLTERNSQPQHF

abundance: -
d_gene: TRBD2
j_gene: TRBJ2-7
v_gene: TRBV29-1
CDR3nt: TGCAGCGTTGCCGGGAGGAGCGACGAGCAGTACTTC
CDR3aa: CSVAGRSDEQYF

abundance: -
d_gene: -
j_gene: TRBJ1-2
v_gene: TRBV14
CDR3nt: TGTGCCAGCAGCCAAGGTCTCGGGCAGAACTATGGCTACACCTTC
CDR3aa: CASSQGLGQNYGYTF

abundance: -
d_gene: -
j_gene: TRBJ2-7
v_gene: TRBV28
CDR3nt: TGTGCCAGCAGTTTATATGCTAGCGCCTCCTACGAGCAGTACTTC
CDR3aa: CASSLYASASYEQYF

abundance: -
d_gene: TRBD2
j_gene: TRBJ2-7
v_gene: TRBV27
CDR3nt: TGTGCCAGCAGCAGGTACGGGACTAGTAGCTACGAGCAGTACTTC
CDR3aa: CASSRYGTSSYEQYF

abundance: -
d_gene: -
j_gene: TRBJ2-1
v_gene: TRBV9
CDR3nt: TGTGCCAGCAGCCCCTCGGGGTCCTACAATGAGCAGTTCTTC
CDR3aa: CASSPSGSYNEQFF

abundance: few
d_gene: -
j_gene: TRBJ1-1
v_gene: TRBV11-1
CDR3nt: TGTGCCAGCAGCTTAGGCGTCACTGAAGCTTTCTTT
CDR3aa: CASSLGVTEAFF

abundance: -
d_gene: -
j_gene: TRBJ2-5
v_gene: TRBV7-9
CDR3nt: TGTGCCAGCAGCCATGAGGTTAGCGGAGAGACCCAGTACTTC
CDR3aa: CASSHEVSGETQYF

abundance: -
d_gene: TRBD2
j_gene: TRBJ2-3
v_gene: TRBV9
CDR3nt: TGTGCCAGCAGCGTAGATGCGGGAGGGCCGACAGATACGCAGTATTTT
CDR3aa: CASSVDAGGPTDTQYF

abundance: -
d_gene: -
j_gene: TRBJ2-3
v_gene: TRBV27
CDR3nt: TGTGCCAGCCTATTTTACGGTACGCAGTATTTT
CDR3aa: CASLFYGTQYF

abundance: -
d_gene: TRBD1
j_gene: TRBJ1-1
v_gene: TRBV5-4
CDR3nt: TGTGCCAGCAGTTTCACAGGGGGCTCGAACACTGAAGCTTTCTTT
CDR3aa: CASSFTGGSNTEAFF

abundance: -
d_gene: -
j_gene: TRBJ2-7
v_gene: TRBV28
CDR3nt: TGTGCCAGCAGTTTACGGCGACAGATTACCTACGAGCAGTACTTC
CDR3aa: CASSLRRQITYEQYF

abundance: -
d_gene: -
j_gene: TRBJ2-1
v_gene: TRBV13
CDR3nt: TGTGCCAGCAGCTTAGGTTCGGTCGGGCAGTTCTTC
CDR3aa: CASSLGSVGQFF

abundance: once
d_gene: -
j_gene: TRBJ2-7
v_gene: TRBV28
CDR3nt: TGTGCCAGCAGTCTCACAGGGAACAAAGACGAGCAGTACTTC
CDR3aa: CASSLTGNKDEQYF

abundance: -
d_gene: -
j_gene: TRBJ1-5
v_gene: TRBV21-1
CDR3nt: TGTGCCAGCAGCAAAGGCGTCGATCAGCCCCAGCATTTT
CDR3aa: CASSKGVDQPQHF

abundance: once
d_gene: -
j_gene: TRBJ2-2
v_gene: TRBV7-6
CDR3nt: TGTGCCAGCAGCTTTTTCCAGGGGACCGGGGAGCTGTTTTTT
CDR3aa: CASSFFQGTGELFF

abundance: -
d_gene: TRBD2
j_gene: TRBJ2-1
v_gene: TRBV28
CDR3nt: TGTGCCAGCACCGCCGGGACTAGCACTTACAATGAGCAGTTCTTC
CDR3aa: CASTAGTSTYNEQFF

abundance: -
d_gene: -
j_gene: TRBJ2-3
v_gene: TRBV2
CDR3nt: TGTGCCAGCAGTTGGGACGGCACAGATACGCAGTATTTT
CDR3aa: CASSWDGTDTQYF

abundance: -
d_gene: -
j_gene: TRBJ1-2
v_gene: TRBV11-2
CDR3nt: TGTGCCAGCAGCTTAGAGGGGGGACGAACCTATGGCTACACCTTC
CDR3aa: CASSLEGGRTYGYTF

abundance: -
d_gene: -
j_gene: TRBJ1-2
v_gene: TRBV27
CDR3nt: TGTGCCAGCAGTTTTTCCAGGGGTGACTATGGCTACACCTTC
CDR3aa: CASSFSRGDYGYTF

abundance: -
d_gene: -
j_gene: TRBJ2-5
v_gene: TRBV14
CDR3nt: TGTGCCAGCAGCTCATTCGGGCGCCAAGAGACCCAGTACTTC
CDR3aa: CASSSFGRQETQYF

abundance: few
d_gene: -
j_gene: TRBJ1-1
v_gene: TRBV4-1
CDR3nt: TGCGCCAGCAGCGAAGACAGGTATCTGAACACTGAAGCTTTCTTT
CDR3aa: CASSEDRYLNTEAFF

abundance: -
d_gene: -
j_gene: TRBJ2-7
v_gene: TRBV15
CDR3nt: TGTGCCACCAGCACCGACAGTCATTCCTACGAGCAGTACTTC
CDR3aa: CATSTDSHSYEQYF

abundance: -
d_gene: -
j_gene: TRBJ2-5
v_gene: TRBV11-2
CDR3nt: TGTGCCAGCAGCCGACGGGAGACCCAGTACTTC
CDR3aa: CASSRRETQYF